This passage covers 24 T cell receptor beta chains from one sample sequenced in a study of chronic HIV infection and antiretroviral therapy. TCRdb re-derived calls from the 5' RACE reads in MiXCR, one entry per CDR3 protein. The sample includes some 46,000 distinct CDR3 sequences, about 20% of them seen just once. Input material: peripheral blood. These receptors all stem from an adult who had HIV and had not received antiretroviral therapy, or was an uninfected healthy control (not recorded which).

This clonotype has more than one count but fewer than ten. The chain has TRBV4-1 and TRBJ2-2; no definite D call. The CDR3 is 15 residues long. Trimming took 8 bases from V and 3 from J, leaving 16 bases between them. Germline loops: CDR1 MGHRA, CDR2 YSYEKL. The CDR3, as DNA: TGCGCCAGCTCCCGAGTTATCTGGGACACCGGGGAGCTGTTTTTT. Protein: CASSRVIWDTGELFF.

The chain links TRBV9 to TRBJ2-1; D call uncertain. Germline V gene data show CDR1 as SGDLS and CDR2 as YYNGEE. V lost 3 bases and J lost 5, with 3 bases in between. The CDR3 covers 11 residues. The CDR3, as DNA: TGTGCCAGCAGCGCCGACAATGAGCAGTTCTTC. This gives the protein CASSADNEQFF.

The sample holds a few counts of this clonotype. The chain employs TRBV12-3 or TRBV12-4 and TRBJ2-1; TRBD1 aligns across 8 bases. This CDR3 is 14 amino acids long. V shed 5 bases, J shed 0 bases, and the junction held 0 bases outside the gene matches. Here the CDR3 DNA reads TGTGCCAGCAGTACAGGGGGCTCCTACAATGAGCAGTTCTTC. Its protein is CASSTGGSYNEQFF.

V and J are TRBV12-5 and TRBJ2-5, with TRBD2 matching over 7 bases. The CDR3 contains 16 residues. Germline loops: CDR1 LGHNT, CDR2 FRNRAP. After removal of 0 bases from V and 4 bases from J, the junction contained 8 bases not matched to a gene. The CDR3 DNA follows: TGTGCTAGTGGTTTGGTACTAGGGTCTAGCGGAGAGACCCAGTACTTC. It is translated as CASGLVLGSSGETQYF.

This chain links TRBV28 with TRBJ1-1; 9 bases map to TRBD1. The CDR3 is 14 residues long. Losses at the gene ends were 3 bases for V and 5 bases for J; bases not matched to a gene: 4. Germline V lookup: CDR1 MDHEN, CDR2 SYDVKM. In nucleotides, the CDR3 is TGTGCCAGCAGTTTTAGTGGGACAGGGACTGAAGCTTTCTTT. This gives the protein CASSFSGTGTEAFF. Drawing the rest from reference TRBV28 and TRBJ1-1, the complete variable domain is DVKVTQSSRYLVKRTGEKVFLECVQDMDHENMFWYRQDPGLGLRLIYFSYDVKMKEKGDIPEGYSVSREKKERFSLILESASTNQTSMYLCASSFSGTGTEAFFGQGTRLTVV.

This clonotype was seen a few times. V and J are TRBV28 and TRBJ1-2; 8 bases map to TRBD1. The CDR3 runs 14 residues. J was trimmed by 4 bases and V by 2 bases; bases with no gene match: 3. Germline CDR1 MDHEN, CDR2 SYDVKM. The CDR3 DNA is TGTGCCAGCAGTTTAGCAGGGGGCAGCTATGGCTACACCTTC. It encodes CASSLAGGSYGYTF.

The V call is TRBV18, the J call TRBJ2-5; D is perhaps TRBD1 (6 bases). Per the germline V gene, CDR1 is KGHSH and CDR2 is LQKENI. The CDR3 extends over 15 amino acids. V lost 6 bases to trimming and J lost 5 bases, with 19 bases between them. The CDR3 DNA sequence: TGTGCCAGCTCTACCACCTACAGGGACCGCGAGACCCAGTACTTC. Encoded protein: CASSTTYRDRETQYF.

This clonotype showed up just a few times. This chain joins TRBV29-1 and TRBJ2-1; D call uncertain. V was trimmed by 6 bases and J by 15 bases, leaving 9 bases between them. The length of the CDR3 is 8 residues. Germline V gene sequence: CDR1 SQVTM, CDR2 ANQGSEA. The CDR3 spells CSVSNGFF. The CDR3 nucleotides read TGCAGCGTCTCTAACGGGTTCTTC.

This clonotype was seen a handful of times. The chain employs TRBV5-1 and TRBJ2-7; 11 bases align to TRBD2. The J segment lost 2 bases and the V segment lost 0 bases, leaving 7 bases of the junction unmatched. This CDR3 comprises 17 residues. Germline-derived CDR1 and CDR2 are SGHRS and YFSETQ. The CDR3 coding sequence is TGCGCCAGCAGCTTGGGGGGACTAGCGGCTGCACCCTACGAGCAGTACTTC. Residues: CASSLGGLAAAPYEQYF.

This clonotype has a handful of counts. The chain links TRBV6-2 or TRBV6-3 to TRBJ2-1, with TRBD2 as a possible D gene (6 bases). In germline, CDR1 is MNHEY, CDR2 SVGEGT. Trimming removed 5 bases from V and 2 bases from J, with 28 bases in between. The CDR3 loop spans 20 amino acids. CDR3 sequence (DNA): TGTGCCAGCAGTCACGGCTACGGCAGTAAGGGAGGTCGGGCCTACAATGAGCAGTTCTTC. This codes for CASSHGYGSKGGRAYNEQFF.

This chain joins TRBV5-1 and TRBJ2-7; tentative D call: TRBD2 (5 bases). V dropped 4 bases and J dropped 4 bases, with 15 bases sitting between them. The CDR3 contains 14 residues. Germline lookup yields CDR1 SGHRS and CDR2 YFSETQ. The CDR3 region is CASSPRKAEYEQYF. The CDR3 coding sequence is TGCGCCAGCAGCCCTCGGAAAGCGGAGTACGAGCAGTACTTC.

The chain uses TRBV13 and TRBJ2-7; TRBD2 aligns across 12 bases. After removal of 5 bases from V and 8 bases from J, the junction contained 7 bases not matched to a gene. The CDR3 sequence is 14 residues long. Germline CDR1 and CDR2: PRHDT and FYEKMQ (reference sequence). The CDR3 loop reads CASSDGTSGRKQYF. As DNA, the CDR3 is TGTGCCAGCAGCGACGGGACTAGCGGGCGTAAGCAGTACTTC.

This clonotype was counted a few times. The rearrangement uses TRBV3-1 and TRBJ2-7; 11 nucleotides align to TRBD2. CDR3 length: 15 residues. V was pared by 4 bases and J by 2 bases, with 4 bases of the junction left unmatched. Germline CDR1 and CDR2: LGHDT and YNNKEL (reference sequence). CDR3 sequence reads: CASSPIAGGPYEQYF. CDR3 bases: TGTGCCAGCAGCCCTATAGCGGGAGGGCCCTACGAGCAGTACTTC.

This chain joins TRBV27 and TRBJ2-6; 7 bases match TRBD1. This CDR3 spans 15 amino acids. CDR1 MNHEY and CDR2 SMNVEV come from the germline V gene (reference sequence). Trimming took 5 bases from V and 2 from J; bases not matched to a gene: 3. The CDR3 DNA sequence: TGTGCCAGCAGTCCCACAGGGGCTGGGGCCAACGTCCTGACTTTC. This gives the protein CASSPTGAGANVLTF.

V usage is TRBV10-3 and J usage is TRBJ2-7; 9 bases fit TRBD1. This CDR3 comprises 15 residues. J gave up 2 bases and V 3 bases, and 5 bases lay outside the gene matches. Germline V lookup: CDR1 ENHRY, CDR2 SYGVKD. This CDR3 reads CAISEGGQGPYEQYF. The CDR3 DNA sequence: TGTGCCATCAGTGAAGGGGGACAGGGTCCCTACGAGCAGTACTTC.

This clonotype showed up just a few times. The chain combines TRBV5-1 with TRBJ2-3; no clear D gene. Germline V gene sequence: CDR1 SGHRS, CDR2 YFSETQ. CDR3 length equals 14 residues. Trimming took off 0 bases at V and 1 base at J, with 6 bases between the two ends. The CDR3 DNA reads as TGCGCCAGCAGCTTGGCGGGCCGCACAGATACGCAGTATTTT. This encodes CASSLAGRTDTQYF.

CDR3 sequence (DNA): TGCAGCGTTGAGCCTAGGGGGACCTACGAGCAGTACTTC. It codes for CSVEPRGTYEQYF. The genes are TRBV29-1 and TRBJ2-7, with TRBD1 as a possible D gene (6 bases). V was shortened by 3 bases and J by 2 bases, with 11 bases between the two germline ends. Germline lookup yields CDR1 SQVTM and CDR2 ANQGSEA. The CDR3 runs to 13 residues.

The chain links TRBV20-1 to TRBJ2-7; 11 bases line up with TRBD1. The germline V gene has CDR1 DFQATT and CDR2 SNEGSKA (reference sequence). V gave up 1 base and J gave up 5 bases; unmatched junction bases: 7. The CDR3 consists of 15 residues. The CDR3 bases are TGCAGTGCTAGAGTGGCCGGGACAGGGGGAAACGAGCAGTACTTC. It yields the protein CSARVAGTGGNEQYF.

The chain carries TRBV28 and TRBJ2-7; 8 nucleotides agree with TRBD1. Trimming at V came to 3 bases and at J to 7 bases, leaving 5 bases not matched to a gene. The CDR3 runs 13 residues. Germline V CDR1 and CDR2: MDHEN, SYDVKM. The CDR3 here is CASSFGQGEEQYF. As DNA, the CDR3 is TGTGCCAGCAGTTTCGGACAGGGAGAAGAGCAGTACTTC. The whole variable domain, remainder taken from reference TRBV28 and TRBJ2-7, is DVKVTQSSRYLVKRTGEKVFLECVQDMDHENMFWYRQDPGLGLRLIYFSYDVKMKEKGDIPEGYSVSREKKERFSLILESASTNQTSMYLCASSFGQGEEQYFGPGTRLTVT.

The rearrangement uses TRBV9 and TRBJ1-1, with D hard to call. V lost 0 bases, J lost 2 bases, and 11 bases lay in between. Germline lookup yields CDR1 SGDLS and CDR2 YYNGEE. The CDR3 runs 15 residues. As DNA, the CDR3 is TGTGCCAGCAGCGTAGGTCCAGGCACCAACACTGAAGCTTTCTTT. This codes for CASSVGPGTNTEAFF.

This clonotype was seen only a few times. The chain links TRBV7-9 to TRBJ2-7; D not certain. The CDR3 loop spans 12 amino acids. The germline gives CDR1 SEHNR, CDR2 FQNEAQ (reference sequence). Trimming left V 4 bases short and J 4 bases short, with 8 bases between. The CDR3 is CASSSDEYEQYF. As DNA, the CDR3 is TGTGCCAGCAGCTCCGACGAGTACGAGCAGTACTTC. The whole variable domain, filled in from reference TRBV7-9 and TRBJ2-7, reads DTGVSQNPRHKITKRGQNVTFRCDPISEHNRLYWYRQTLGQGPEFLTYFQNEAQLEKSRLLSDRFSAERPKGSFSTLEIQRTEQGDSAMYLCASSSDEYEQYFGPGTRLTVT.

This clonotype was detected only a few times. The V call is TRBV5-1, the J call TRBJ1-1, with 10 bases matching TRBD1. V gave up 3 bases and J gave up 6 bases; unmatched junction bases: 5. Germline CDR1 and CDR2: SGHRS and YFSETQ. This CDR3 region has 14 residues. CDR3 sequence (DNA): TGCGCCAGCAGCTCGAGGACAGGGGGGGCTGAAGCTTTCTTT. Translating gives CASSSRTGGAEAFF.

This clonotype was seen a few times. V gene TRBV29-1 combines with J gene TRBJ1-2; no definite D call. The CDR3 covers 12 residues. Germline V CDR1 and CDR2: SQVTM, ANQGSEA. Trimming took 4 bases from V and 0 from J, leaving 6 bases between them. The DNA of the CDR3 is TGCAGCGTTGCTACTTCTAACTATGGCTACACCTTC. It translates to CSVATSNYGYTF.

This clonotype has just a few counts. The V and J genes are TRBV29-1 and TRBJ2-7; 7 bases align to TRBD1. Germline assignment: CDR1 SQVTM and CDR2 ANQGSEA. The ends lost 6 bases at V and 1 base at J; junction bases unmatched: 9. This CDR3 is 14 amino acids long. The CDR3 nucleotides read TGCAGCGTCCGCGACAGGGTAGTATCCTACGAGCAGTACTTC. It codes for CSVRDRVVSYEQYF.